Given below is one TCR beta chain in context. These data are taken from a study of blood T cell repertoires in COVID-19. As for the study in general: Sites across the United States, Italy and Spain contributed samples from acute and convalescent COVID-19. Sample material is recorded as cDNA or gDNA derived from T cells, B-cell-depleted T cells, or PBMCs.

The CDR3 consists of 11 residues. Losses at the gene ends were 5 bases for V and 7 bases for J; bases not matched to a gene: 1. Germline V lookup: CDR1 MNHNY, CDR2 SVGAGI (reference sequence). Study processing details: Cell counts per sample came from amplifying reference gene primers. Generated by immunoSEQ multiplex PCR, the TCRdb table keeps only in-frame clones and is missing some. That table supplies the V and J calls and clone size; D and trimming were determined from the DNA. The data contain roughly 140,000 clones, roughly nine tenths of them singletons. The clonotype originates from a woman between 40 and 50 years old with acute or convalescent COVID-19. V and J are TRBV6-6 and TRBJ1-1; 7 nucleotides match TRBD1. Sample: peripheral blood. CDR3 residues: CASSRQGEAFF. The CDR3 nucleotides are TGTGCCAGCAGTAGACAGGGTGAAGCTTTCTTT.